This TCR beta chain was obtained from a study of blood T cell repertoires in COVID-19. Turning to the study itself: The samples span acute and convalescent COVID-19 from the United States, Italy and Spain.

Residents of 24 US areas, aged roughly 18 to 89 years, made up the participants. All recovered Cohort 3 donors got two negative PCRs, got clearance, or saw symptom resolution. Germline values: CDR1 SGHRS, CDR2 YFSETQ. Trimming removed 0 bases from V and 2 bases from J; junction bases left unmatched: 3. CDR3 length: 16 residues. The protocol was immunoSEQ multiplex PCR, while the TCRdb copy is restricted to in-frame clones and leaves out a portion. Counted here are about 140,000 clones, nearly 80% occurring once; the ten biggest clones make up under 3%. The clonotype was recovered from a woman between 50 and 59 years old who had recovered from COVID-19. The rearrangement joins TRBV5-1 to TRBJ2-3; TRBD2 agrees at 10 bases. Input material: PBMCs or T cells enriched from blood (not recorded which). The CDR3 DNA follows: TGCGCCAGCAGCTTGGGTACTAGCGGGAACACAGATACGCAGTATTTT. It translates to CASSLGTSGNTDTQYF.